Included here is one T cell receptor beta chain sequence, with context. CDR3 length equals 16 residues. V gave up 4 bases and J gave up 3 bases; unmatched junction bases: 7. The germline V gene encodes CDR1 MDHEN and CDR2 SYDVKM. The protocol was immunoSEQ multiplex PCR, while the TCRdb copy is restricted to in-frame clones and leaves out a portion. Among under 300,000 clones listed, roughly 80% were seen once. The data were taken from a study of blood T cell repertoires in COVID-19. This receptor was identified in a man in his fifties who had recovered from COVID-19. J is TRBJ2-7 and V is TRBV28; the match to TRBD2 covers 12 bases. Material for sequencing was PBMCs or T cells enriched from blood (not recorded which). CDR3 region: CASSSRTSGTFYEQYF. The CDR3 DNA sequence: TGTGCCAGCAGTTCGCGGACTAGCGGGACCTTCTACGAGCAGTACTTC.